These 14 T cell receptor beta chains were sequenced from one sample in a study of molecular identifiers for immune sequencing clone quantification. TCRdb passed the PCR reads through MiXCR, listing each CDR3 protein once. The sample lists about 640,000 distinct CDR3 sequences, 15% to 20% occurring once. What was sequenced was naive CD8+ T cells from blood, with Jurkat cell RNA spiked in. Subset meaning: FACS-sorted CD8+CD4-CCR7+CD45RA+ naive T cells. The receptors derive from a human donor in good health. Some libraries in this study had Jurkat cell RNA spiked in.

This clonotype appeared many times. The DNA for the CDR3 is TGCGCCAGCAGCCAAGATCGGGGTAGCGGGAGTTACGAGCAGTACTTC. This codes for CASSQDRGSGSYEQYF. The chain is built from TRBV4-3 and TRBJ2-7, with TRBD2 matching 9 bases. The CDR3 totals 16 residues. The trim removed 0 bases at V and 4 bases at J, leaving 7 bases unmatched. The germline CDR1 and CDR2 sequences are LGHNA and YSLEER.

This clonotype appeared a single time. This sequence joins TRBV9 and TRBJ2-3; D unresolved. TRBJ1-5 matches the DNA end more closely, so the J call is doubtful. The CDR3 covers 16 residues. Germline values: CDR1 SGDLS, CDR2 YYNGEE. CDR3 nucleotide sequence: TGTGCCAGCAGCGTATCGAACGGGAGCCCCACAGATACGCAGCATTTT. Translated: CASSVSNGSPTDTQHF.

Worth noting for this clonotype: Since a much larger clone is just one base distant, this may be a read error. V is TRBV4-1 and J is TRBJ1-2; 8 bases match TRBD1. The CDR3 length is 15 residues. Germline V gene sequence: CDR1 MGHRA, CDR2 YSYEKL. Trimming took 4 bases from V and 5 from J; bases not matched to a gene: 9. The DNA for the CDR3 is TGCGCCAGCAGCCCCCCCCCGACAGGGGAGTATGGCTACACCTTC. Amino acids: CASSPPPTGEYGYTF.

This clonotype has more than one count but fewer than ten. CDR3 sequence reads: CASSLAEGQLKGTDTQYF. CDR3 in DNA: TGTGCCAGCAGCTTGGCCGAAGGGCAGTTAAAAGGGACAGATACGCAGTATTTT. V gene TRBV5-8 combines with J gene TRBJ2-3; no definite D call. The CDR3 length is 18 residues. Trimming left V 0 bases short and J 3 bases short, with 20 bases between. From germline, CDR1 is SGHTS and CDR2 YDEGEE.

V usage is TRBV6-5 and J usage is TRBJ1-3, with D maybe TRBD1 (6 bases). This CDR3 is built from 17 residues. Per germline, CDR1 MNHEY and CDR2 SVGAGI. The V and J ends lost 0 bases and 2 bases respectively, with 14 bases between them. In nucleotides, the CDR3 is TGTGCCAGCAGTTACTCTGTCTGGGGGCAGACTGGAAACACCATATATTTT. Its translation: CASSYSVWGQTGNTIYF.

With respect to this clonotype: A much bigger clone sits one base away, suggesting this may be a read error. This chain connects TRBV7-9 to TRBJ1-4; tentatively, D is TRBD1 (5 bases). The germline CDR1 and CDR2 sequences are SEHNR and FQNEAQ (reference sequence). The CDR3 sequence is 18 residues long. Trimming removed 4 bases from V and 8 bases from J, with 26 bases in between. CDR3 residues: CASSSPAVTAGGKEKLFF. Written as DNA, the CDR3 is TGTGCCAGCAGCTCCCCCGCGGTTACAGCGGGGGGGAAGGAAAAACTGTTTTTT.

This clonotype occurred many times. The chain employs TRBV6-2 or TRBV6-3 and TRBJ2-7; tentatively, D is TRBD2 (6 bases). V gave up 2 bases and J gave up 0 bases, with 14 bases separating them. The CDR3 extends over 16 amino acids. CDR1 and CDR2 (germline): MNHEY, SVGEGT. The CDR3, as DNA: TGTGCCAGCAGTTACCCCCGGGACGGGAGCTCCTACGAGCAGTACTTC. Protein: CASSYPRDGSSYEQYF.

This clonotype was counted many times. The J gene is TRBJ2-7, the V gene TRBV7-6; TRBD1 matches at 7 bases. CDR3 length: 14 residues. Losses at the gene ends were 0 bases for V and 4 bases for J; bases not matched to a gene: 3. The germline gives CDR1 SGHVS, CDR2 FNYEAQ. The CDR3 nucleotides are TGTGCCAGCAGCTTAGCGGGACAGCCTTACGAGCAGTACTTC. It is translated as CASSLAGQPYEQYF.

This clonotype occurred a few times. The conserved phenylalanine or tryptophan normally closing the CDR3 is absent here, so this likely arose from a read error. The chain couples TRBV9 to TRBJ2-5; D remains unclear. From germline, CDR1 is SGDLS and CDR2 YYNGEE. The CDR3 contains 14 residues. V was clipped by 0 bases and J by 5 bases, with 11 bases between them. CDR3 protein: CASSVAGALETQYL. CDR3 DNA sequence: TGTGCCAGCAGCGTAGCCGGAGCCTTGGAGACCCAGTACCTC.

This clonotype was seen many times. This sequence joins TRBV4-3 and TRBJ1-5, with D maybe TRBD1 (5 bases). The V and J ends lost 0 bases and 1 base respectively, with 10 bases between them. The CDR3 totals 16 residues. The germline CDR1 and CDR2 sequences are LGHNA and YSLEER. The CDR3 DNA follows: TGCGCCAGCAGCCAAGATCTGGGGCAAAGCAATCAGCCCCAGCATTTT. Its protein product is CASSQDLGQSNQPQHF.

Concerning this clonotype itself: A read error may be the cause here, since a much bigger clone is one base away. The chain is built from TRBV6-2 or TRBV6-3 and TRBJ2-1, with D unresolved. This CDR3 spans 19 amino acids. Looked up from germline, CDR1 is MNHEY and CDR2 is SVGEGT. Trimming took off 1 base at V and 0 bases at J, with 19 bases between the two ends. CDR3 DNA sequence: TGTGCCAGCAGTTACTGGGCTAGTCTTCAGGTCCTCTCCTACAATGAGCAGTTCTTC. It translates to CASSYWASLQVLSYNEQFF.

In its sample, this clonotype was seen a few times. The chain combines TRBV5-5 with TRBJ2-1; D remains unclear. The CDR3 is 12 residues long. Trimming took off 1 base at V and 6 bases at J, with 5 bases between the two ends. Germline assignment: CDR1 SGHKS and CDR2 YYEKEE (reference sequence). The CDR3 sequence: CASSLRTNEQFF. CDR3 in DNA: TGTGCCAGCAGCTTGAGAACCAATGAGCAGTTCTTC.

CDR3 protein: CASSDHFQTPTPYNEQFF. The CDR3 coding sequence is TGTGCCAGCAGTGACCACTTTCAGACACCTACACCCTACAATGAGCAGTTCTTC. The chain recombines TRBV2 with TRBJ2-1; D remains ambiguous. From germline, CDR1 is SNHLY and CDR2 FYNNEI. The CDR3 has 18 amino acids. Between the trimmed V and J ends, which lost 3 bases and 2 bases, there was a span of 20 bases.

This clonotype was counted at least ten times. The V and J genes are TRBV5-1 and TRBJ1-1, with D perhaps TRBD1 (5 bases). The V and J ends lost 4 bases and 4 bases respectively, with 17 bases between them. CDR1 and CDR2 from the germline V gene are SGHRS and YFSETQ. This CDR3 contains 15 residues. The DNA of the CDR3 is TGCGCCAGCAGCCCCTTGGGGGGGAAATTCACTGAAGCTTTCTTT. The encoded protein is CASSPLGGKFTEAFF.